These 8 T cell receptor beta chains were sequenced from one sample in a study of OX40 agonist ivuxolimab in advanced cancers. Library generation was performed with the immunoSEQ multiplex PCR assay. What TCRdb holds here is the immuneACCESS table cut down to in-frame rearrangements. Part of the clones is not present; checked against another copy, under half of the missing clones reflect an unresolved V gene, and the others are unexplained. Counted in this sample were about 54,000 clones; 70% to 90% of them appeared once. The top ten hold approximately 1.2% of the sample. The sample here was CD4+ or CD8+ T cells sorted from blood, taken in a trial of the OX40 agonist ivuxolimab. Receptor source: an adult with an advanced solid tumor such as melanoma, head and neck, liver or kidney cancer.

This clone has only a few counts. The chain employs TRBV15 and TRBJ2-2; unclear D gene. Trimming took 3 bases from V and 4 from J, leaving 18 bases between them. The CDR3 is 17 amino acids. Germline CDR1 reads LNHNV; CDR2 reads YYDKDF (reference sequence). The CDR3 DNA follows: TGTGCCACCAGCAGGAAACCCCCGCTTAAGGGCACCGGGGAGCTGTTTTTT. This encodes CATSRKPPLKGTGELFF.

The chain combines TRBV27 with TRBJ1-5; 7 bases map to TRBD1. With V trimmed by 5 bases and J by 11 bases, 12 bases remained unmatched. Germline CDR1 and CDR2: MNHEY and SMNVEV (reference sequence). The CDR3 is 14 amino acids. The CDR3 sequence is CASSPGTEGQAQHF. The CDR3 nucleotides are TGTGCCAGCAGTCCCGGGACAGAGGGGCAAGCCCAGCATTTT.

The chain recombines TRBV5-1 with TRBJ1-6; TRBD1 is a possible D gene (6 bases). The CDR3 runs to 16 residues. V was cut by 4 bases and J by 6 bases, with 17 bases left in between. The V gene's germline CDR1 is SGHRS and CDR2 YFSETQ. The CDR3 bases are TGCGCCAGCAGCGTTACGGGACACGGTACTAATTCACCCCTCCACTTT. This encodes CASSVTGHGTNSPLHF.

Only a few counts were recorded for this clone. The genes are TRBV7-6 and TRBJ2-1; D gene uncertain. With 5 bases removed from V and 2 bases from J, the gap between germline ends came to 4 bases. This CDR3 is 12 amino acids long. In germline, CDR1 is SGHVS, CDR2 FNYEAQ. Here the CDR3 reads CASSDTYNEQFF. The CDR3 DNA sequence: TGTGCCAGCAGCGACACCTACAATGAGCAGTTCTTC.

The rearrangement links TRBV6-6 to TRBJ2-6; TRBD1 might be the D (6 bases). Trimming took off 8 bases at V and 0 bases at J, with 14 bases between the two ends. Germline CDR1 is MNHNY and CDR2 is SVGAGI (reference sequence). There are 16 residues in the CDR3. CDR3 sequence (DNA): TGTGCCAGCCTGGCCGGACAGAGCTCTGGGGCCAACGTCCTGACTTTC. Its translation: CASLAGQSSGANVLTF.

The chain's CDR3 is CAWSRGRNTEAFF. The CDR3 DNA sequence: TGTGCCTGGAGTAGGGGCAGGAACACTGAAGCTTTCTTT. The chain carries TRBV30 and TRBJ1-1; a possible D gene is TRBD1 (5 bases). V was trimmed by 2 bases and J by 1 base, leaving 8 bases between them. CDR3 length equals 13 residues. Germline V gene lookup returns CDR1 GTSNPN and CDR2 SVGIG (reference sequence).

The chain couples TRBV7-8 to TRBJ1-1, with TRBD1 matching 7 bases. With 3 bases clipped from V and 0 bases from J, the junction kept 4 bases outside the gene matches. The CDR3 runs to 15 residues. CDR1 is SGHVS and CDR2 is FQNEAQ in the germline V gene. The CDR3 is CASSFGTVLNTEAFF. Written as DNA, the CDR3 is TGTGCCAGCAGCTTTGGGACAGTTTTGAACACTGAAGCTTTCTTT.

This chain joins TRBV5-4 and TRBJ2-3, with 8 bases aligning to TRBD1. Germline V gives CDR1 SGHNT, CDR2 YYREEE (reference sequence). The CDR3 extends over 16 amino acids. Trimming took 0 bases from V and 2 from J; bases not matched to a gene: 5. This CDR3 reads CASSLANRGDTDTQYF. The CDR3 nucleotides read TGTGCCAGCAGCTTGGCCAACAGGGGGGACACAGATACGCAGTATTTT.